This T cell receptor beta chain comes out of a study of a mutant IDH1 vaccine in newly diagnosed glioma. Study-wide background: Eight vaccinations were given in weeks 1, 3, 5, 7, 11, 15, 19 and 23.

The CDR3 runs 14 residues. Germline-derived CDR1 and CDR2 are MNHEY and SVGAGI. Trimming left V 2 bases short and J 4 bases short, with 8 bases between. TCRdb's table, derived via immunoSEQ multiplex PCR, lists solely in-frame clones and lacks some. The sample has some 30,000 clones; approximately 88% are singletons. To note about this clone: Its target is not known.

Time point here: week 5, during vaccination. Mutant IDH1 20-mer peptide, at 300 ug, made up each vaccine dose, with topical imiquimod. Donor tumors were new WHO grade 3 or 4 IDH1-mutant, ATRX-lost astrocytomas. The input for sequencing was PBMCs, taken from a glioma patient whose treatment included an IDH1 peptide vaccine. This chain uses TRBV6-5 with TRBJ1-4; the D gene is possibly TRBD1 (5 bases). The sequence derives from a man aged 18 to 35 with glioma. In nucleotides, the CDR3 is TGTGCCAGCAGTTACGGGGGGGATAATGAAAAACTGTTTTTT. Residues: CASSYGGDNEKLFF.